This TCR beta chain was identified in a study of T cells in Graves' hyperthyroidism and ophthalmopathy. This clonotype was detected only a few times. What it binds is not known. This CDR3 has 15 residues. CDR1 LGHDT and CDR2 YNNKEL come from the germline V gene (reference sequence). Between the trimmed V and J ends, which lost 3 bases and 2 bases, there was a span of 14 bases. Findings and limits, study-wide: Ophthalmopathy and stable hyperthyroidism were told apart by a 13 V-J model.

It was RNA transcripts that yielded the amplified TCR beta CDR3 regions. When the TCR CDR3 underwent first-round RT-PCR, the HTBI primer set was used. TCRdb re-called the multiplex PCR reads through MiXCR, storing one row per CDR3 protein. The sample includes about 320,000 distinct CDR3 sequences, over 15% seen only once; the top ten take approximately 33%. The source material was blood. This sequence was found in a man aged 30 to 45 with Graves' hyperthyroidism. V and J are TRBV3-1 and TRBJ2-7; no definite D call. CDR3 coding DNA: TGTGCCAGCAGCCAGAATTCGCCCCCAACCTACGAGCAGTACTTC. This translates into CASSQNSPPTYEQYF.